This T cell receptor beta chain was recorded in a study of vaccination effects on CD4 cells after COVID-19. Overall study context: ViraFEST assay sequencing came after antigen-specific CD4+ T cells were expanded with viral peptide pools. A few million PBMC were seeded per well and grown in the presence of about 9.5 IU/ml IL-2 and 10 ug/ml peptides.

Regarding this clone: What it binds is not known.

The CDR3 consists of 14 residues. V lost 7 bases, J lost 1 base, and 5 bases stayed unmatched. Germline CDR1 MNHNY, CDR2 SVGAGI (reference sequence). Subsequent to a culture period of 10 to 11 days, CD4+ T cells were isolated. Assay: immunoSEQ multiplex PCR; the TCRdb copy retains only in-frame clones and omits some. The table has 45,000 to 75,000 clones, about three quarters seen once. The chain uses TRBV6-6 and TRBJ2-3, with 7 bases matching TRBD1. The input for sequencing was CD4+ T cells from PBMCs cultured without peptide, taken before COVID-19 vaccination. This clonotype originated in a human donor who received a COVID-19 vaccine. DNA of the CDR3: TGTGCCAGCACTGCCGGACAGGGCACAGATACGCAGTATTTT. Its translation is CASTAGQGTDTQYF.